The present TCR beta chain was sequenced within a study of TIL therapy for anti-PD-1-resistant metastatic lung cancer. Study details: Tumors carried a median around 1.4 non-synonymous mutations per megabase.

Regarding time point: pre-treatment sample, taken before nivolumab and TIL therapy. Most excised metastases sampled were pleural nodules or supraclavicular lymph nodes. There are a few counts of this clone. Sequencing used immunoSEQ v3. Profiled with immunoSEQ multiplex PCR; TCRdb holds only in-frame clones, not every one. The sample has 95,000 or so clones, less than 70% seen once. The CDR3 contains 15 residues. J was trimmed by 2 bases and V by 2 bases; bases with no gene match: 4. From germline, CDR1 is SGHDT and CDR2 YYEEEE. Sequencing was performed on tumor tissue, taken at baseline. This chain uses TRBV5-6 with TRBJ2-7; 10 bases match TRBD2. The source of this sequence is a person aged 25 to 85 with non-small cell lung cancer. This CDR3 is CASSFLAGAPYEQYF. Here the CDR3 DNA reads TGTGCCAGCAGCTTCCTAGCGGGAGCCCCCTACGAGCAGTACTTC.